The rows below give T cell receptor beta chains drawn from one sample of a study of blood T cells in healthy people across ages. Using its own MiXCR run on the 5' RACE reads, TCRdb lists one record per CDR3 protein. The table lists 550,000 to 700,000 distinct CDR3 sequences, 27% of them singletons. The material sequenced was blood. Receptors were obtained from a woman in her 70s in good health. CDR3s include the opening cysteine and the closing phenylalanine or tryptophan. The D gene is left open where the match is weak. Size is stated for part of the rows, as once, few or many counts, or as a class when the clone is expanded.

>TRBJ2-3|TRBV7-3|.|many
CASSSQNTDTQYF
TGTGCCAGCAGCTCGCAAAACACAGATACGCAGTATTTT
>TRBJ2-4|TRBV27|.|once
CASSLGWGRGKNIQYF
TGTGCCAGCAGTTTAGGCTGGGGAAGAGGGAAAAACATTCAGTACTTC
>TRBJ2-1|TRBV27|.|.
CASNTGIGMNEQFF
TGTGCCAGCAACACAGGGATAGGGATGAATGAGCAGTTCTTC
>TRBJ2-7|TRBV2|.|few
CASSGAPVGEQYF
TGTGCCAGCAGTGGGGCACCGGTTGGGGAGCAGTACTTC
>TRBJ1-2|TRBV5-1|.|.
CASSPVQRGPRSGNYGYTF
TGCGCCAGCAGTCCCGTGCAGCGGGGGCCTCGCTCGGGGAACTATGGCTACACCTTC
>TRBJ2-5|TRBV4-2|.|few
CASSLRERETQYF
TGTGCCAGCAGCCTTAGGGAGAGAGAGACCCAGTACTTC
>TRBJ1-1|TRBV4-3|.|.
CASSQASMNTEAFF
TGCGCCAGCAGCCAGGCTTCTATGAACACTGAAGCTTTCTTT
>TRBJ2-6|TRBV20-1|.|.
CSARDSPGANVLTF
TGCAGTGCTAGAGATAGCCCTGGGGCCAACGTCCTGACTTTC
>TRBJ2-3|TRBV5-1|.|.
CASSPGGLTDTQYF
TGCGCCAGCAGCCCCGGAGGGCTTACAGATACGCAGTATTTT
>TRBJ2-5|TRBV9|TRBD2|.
CASSVEGGRYQETQYF
TGTGCCAGCAGCGTAGAGGGAGGGCGGTACCAAGAGACCCAGTACTTC
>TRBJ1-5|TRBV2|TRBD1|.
CASSPQGAPDQPQHF
TGTGCCAGCAGTCCACAGGGGGCACCTGATCAGCCCCAGCATTTT
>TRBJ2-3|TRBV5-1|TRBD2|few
CASSKPSGGAVDTQYF
TGCGCCAGCAGCAAACCTAGCGGGGGGGCCGTAGATACGCAGTATTTT
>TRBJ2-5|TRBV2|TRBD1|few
CASNFAGTVETQYF
TGTGCCAGCAATTTCGCCGGGACAGTTGAGACCCAGTACTTC
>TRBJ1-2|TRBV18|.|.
CASSSSTGPNYGCTF
TGTGCCAGCTCATCCTCGACAGGCCCCAACTATGGCTGCACCTTC
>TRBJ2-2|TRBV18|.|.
CASSPPIVDTGELFF
TGTGCCAGCTCACCACCGATTGTTGATACCGGGGAGCTGTTTTTT
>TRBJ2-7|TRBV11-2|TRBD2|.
CASSLGGSGGLYEQYF
TGCGCCAGCAGCTTAGGAGGTAGCGGGGGGCTCTACGAGCAGTACTTC
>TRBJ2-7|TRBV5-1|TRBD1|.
CASRIGTGDEQYF
TGCGCCAGCAGGATCGGGACAGGGGACGAGCAGTACTTC
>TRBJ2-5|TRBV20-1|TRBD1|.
CSAMGQKETQYF
TGCAGTGCTATGGGACAGAAAGAGACCCAGTACTTC
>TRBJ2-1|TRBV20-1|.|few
CSARDESVGQFF
TGCAGTGCTAGAGATGAAAGCGTGGGGCAGTTCTTC
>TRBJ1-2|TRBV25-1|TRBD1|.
CASSESRGPYGYTF
TGTGCCAGCAGTGAATCCAGGGGGCCATATGGCTACACCTTC
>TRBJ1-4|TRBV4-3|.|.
CASSHPTGRGDEKLFF
TGCGCCAGCAGCCATCCCACAGGGAGAGGAGATGAAAAACTGTTTTTT
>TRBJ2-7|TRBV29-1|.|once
CSVKKDGALEQYF
TGCAGCGTGAAAAAAGATGGGGCTCTCGAGCAGTACTTC
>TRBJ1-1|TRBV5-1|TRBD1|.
CASSQGTANTEAFF
TGCGCCAGCAGCCAAGGGACAGCGAACACTGAAGCTTTCTTT
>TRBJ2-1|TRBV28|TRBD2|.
CASSLRTSGSYNEQFF
TGTGCCAGCAGTTTGCGTACTAGCGGTTCCTACAATGAGCAGTTCTTC
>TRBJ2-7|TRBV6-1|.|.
CASSEADGTTYEQYF
TGTGCCAGCAGTGAAGCGGACGGGACGACCTACGAGCAGTACTTC
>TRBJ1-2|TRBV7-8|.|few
CASSLGSGGGYTF
TGTGCCAGCAGCTTAGGTTCGGGGGGCGGCTACACCTTC
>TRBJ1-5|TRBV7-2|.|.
CASTTSTGGRNQPQHF
TGTGCCAGCACCACCTCGACGGGGGGCCGCAATCAGCCCCAGCATTTT
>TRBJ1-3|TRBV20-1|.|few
CSAQTFRSGNTIYF
TGCAGTGCTCAGACGTTCCGCTCTGGAAACACCATATATTTT
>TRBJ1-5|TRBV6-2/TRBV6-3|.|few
CASTDSLNQPQHF
TGTGCCAGCACAGACAGTCTCAATCAGCCCCAGCATTTT
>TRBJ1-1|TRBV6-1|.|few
CASSETARNTEAFF
TGTGCCAGCAGTGAAACAGCTAGGAACACTGAAGCTTTCTTT
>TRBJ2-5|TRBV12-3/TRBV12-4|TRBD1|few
CASRSGTALGEQYF
TGTGCCAGCAGGTCCGGGACAGCCTTAGGAGAGCAGTACTTC
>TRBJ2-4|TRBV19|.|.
CASSGGLGDIQYF
TGTGCCAGTAGTGGCGGGCTGGGGGACATTCAGTACTTC